A single sample is the source of the 8 T cell receptor beta chains below, sequenced in a study of blood T cells in healthy people across ages. The authors ran a second PCR of about 7 to 11 cycles using a sample-barcoded 5' primer and a J-beta primer mix. One entry per CDR3 protein, called by TCRdb with MiXCR from the 5' RACE reads. The table shows 1.5 million to 2 million distinct CDR3 sequences, with 49% occurring only once. The sample was blood. Receptor source: a woman aged 40 to 49 in good health.

The chain employs TRBV12-3 or TRBV12-4 and TRBJ1-2; D might be TRBD1 (5 bases). The CDR3 length is 14 residues. Trimming removed 3 bases from V and 6 bases from J, with 14 bases in between. DNA of the CDR3: TGTGCCAGCAGTTTCAGGCAGGGAACGGATGGCTACACCTTC. Translating it yields CASSFRQGTDGYTF.

This clonotype was detected once. The chain employs TRBV20-1 and TRBJ1-1; 8 bases map to TRBD1. The J segment lost 5 bases and the V segment lost 6 bases, leaving 11 bases of the junction unmatched. The CDR3 has 14 amino acids. Germline V gives CDR1 DFQATT, CDR2 SNEGSKA (reference sequence). This chain's CDR3 is CSASMIRGRTEAFF. CDR3 DNA: TGCAGTGCCTCCATGATCAGGGGGCGTACTGAAGCTTTCTTT.

This sequence joins TRBV12-3 or TRBV12-4 and TRBJ1-5; D unclear. This CDR3 comprises 13 residues. Between the trimmed V and J ends, which lost 8 bases and 5 bases, there was a span of 13 bases. The CDR3 DNA follows: TGTGCCAGCCTCCGTCGATGGGATCAGCCCCAGCATTTT. This translates into CASLRRWDQPQHF.

Only one count was recorded for this clonotype. The chain recombines TRBV4-2 with TRBJ1-4; no clear D gene. Trimming shortened V by 4 bases and J by 6 bases, and 6 bases separated the two germline ends. Germline CDR1 reads LGHNA; CDR2 reads YNFKEQ. The CDR3 is 12 residues long. The CDR3 nucleotides are TGTGCCAGCAGCCCGCCTGATGAAAAACTGTTTTTT. This codes for CASSPPDEKLFF.

The genes are TRBV7-2 and TRBJ2-1, with 10 nucleotides matching TRBD2. J lost 4 bases, V lost 8 bases, and 11 bases had no gene match. The CDR3 totals 16 residues. Germline-derived CDR1 and CDR2 are SGHTA and FQGNSA. CDR3 sequence: CASRKDPSGGYNEQFF. The CDR3 coding sequence is TGTGCCAGCCGAAAAGATCCTAGCGGGGGTTACAATGAGCAGTTCTTC.

This chain connects TRBV20-1 to TRBJ1-2; 7 bases are shared with TRBD1. Germline V CDR1 and CDR2: DFQATT, SNEGSKA (reference sequence). V dropped 3 bases and J dropped 4; count of bases not matched to a gene: 5. The CDR3 covers 13 residues. Here the CDR3 DNA reads TGCAGTGCTAGTCCCACAGGGGTCTATGGCTACACCTTC. This gives the protein CSASPTGVYGYTF.

The chain is built from TRBV5-5 and TRBJ2-1; tentatively, D is TRBD1 or TRBD2 (5 bases each). Germline loops: CDR1 SGHKS, CDR2 YYEKEE (reference sequence). The CDR3 consists of 15 residues. Trimming removed 1 base from V and 7 bases from J, with 15 bases in between. The CDR3, as DNA: TGTGCCAGCAGCTTGATCTGGGGGTGGCGGAATGAGCAGTTCTTC. Translating gives CASSLIWGWRNEQFF.

The gene calls are TRBV5-1 and TRBJ1-2; D might be TRBD1 (6 bases). The CDR3 totals 17 residues. Germline V gene data show CDR1 as SGHRS and CDR2 as YFSETQ. V lost 1 base, J lost 2 bases, and 18 bases lay in between. In DNA, the CDR3 is TGCGCCAGCAGCTTGTTTCTGGGGGCGCAGGAAAACTATGGCTACACCTTC. Its protein is CASSLFLGAQENYGYTF.